The following is a TCR beta chain sequence with its context. The sample comes from a study of early T cells in non-severe SARS-CoV-2 infection. The germline gives CDR1 SGHTA, CDR2 FQGTGA. The CDR3 is 16 amino acids. The trim removed 5 bases at V and 7 bases at J, leaving 8 bases unmatched. TCRdb re-analysed the 5' RACE reads in MiXCR, keeping a single row per CDR3 protein. Of 65,000 to 85,000 distinct CDR3 sequences in the sample, around 15% were seen once. Sample: whole blood. The chain couples TRBV7-3 to TRBJ2-1, with 13 nucleotides matching TRBD2. The receptor comes from an adult who was a healthcare worker with PCR-confirmed SARS-CoV-2 infection or an uninfected control (not recorded which). The CDR3 sequence is CASSPTGLAGPNEQFF. DNA for the CDR3: TGTGCCAGCAGCCCAACGGGACTAGCGGGACCGAATGAGCAGTTCTTC.